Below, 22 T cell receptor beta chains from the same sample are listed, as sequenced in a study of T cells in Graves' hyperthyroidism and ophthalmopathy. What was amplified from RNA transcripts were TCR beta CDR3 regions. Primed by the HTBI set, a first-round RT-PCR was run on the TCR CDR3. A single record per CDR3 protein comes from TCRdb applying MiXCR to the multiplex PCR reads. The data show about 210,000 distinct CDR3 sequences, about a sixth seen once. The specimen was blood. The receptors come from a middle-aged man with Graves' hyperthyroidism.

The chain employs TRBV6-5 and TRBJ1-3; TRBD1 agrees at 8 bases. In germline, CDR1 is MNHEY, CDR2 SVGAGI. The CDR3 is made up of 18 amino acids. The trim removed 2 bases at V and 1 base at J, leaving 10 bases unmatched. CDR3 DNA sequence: TGTGCCAGCAGTTACGCAGGCAGGGGGCAGAATTCTGGAAACACCATATATTTT. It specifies CASSYAGRGQNSGNTIYF.

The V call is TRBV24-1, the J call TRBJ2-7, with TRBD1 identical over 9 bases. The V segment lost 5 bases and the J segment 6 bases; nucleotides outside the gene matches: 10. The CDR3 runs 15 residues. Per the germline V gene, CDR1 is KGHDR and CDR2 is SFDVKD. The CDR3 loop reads CATSGNSQGAGEQYF. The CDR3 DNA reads TGTGCCACCAGTGGAAACTCACAGGGGGCAGGCGAGCAGTACTTC.

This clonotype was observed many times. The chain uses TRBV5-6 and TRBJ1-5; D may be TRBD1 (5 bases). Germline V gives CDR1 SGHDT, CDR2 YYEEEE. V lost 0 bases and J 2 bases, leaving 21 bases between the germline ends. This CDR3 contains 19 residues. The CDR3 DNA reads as TGTGCCAGCAGCTTGGGACGCAGGCTGGGGCCGGGGGGCAATCAGCCCCAGCATTTT. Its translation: CASSLGRRLGPGGNQPQHF.

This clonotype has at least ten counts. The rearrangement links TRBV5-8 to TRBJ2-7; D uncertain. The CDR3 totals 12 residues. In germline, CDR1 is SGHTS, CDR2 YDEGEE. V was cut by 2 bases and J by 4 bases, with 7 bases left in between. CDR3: CASSFRVYEQYF. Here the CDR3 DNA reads TGTGCCAGCAGCTTTCGGGTATACGAGCAGTACTTC.

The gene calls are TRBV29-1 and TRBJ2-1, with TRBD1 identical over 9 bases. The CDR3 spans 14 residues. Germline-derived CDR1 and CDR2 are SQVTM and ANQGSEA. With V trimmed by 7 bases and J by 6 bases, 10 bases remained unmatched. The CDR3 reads CSGVGTGRVNEQFF. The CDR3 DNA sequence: TGCAGCGGCGTTGGGACAGGGCGAGTCAATGAGCAGTTCTTC.

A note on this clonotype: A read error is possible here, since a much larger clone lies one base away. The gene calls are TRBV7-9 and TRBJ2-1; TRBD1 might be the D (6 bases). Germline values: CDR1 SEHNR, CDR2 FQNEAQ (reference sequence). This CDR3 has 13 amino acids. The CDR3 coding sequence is TGTGCCAGCAGCTTAGGCCAGGGACATGAGCAGCTCTTC. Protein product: CASSLGQGHEQLF.

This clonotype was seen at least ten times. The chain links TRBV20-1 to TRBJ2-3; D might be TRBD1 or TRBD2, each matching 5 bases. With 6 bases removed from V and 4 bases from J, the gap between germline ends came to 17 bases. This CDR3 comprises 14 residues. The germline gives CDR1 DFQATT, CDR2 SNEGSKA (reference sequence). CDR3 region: CSARPGVGADTQYF. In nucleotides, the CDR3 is TGCAGTGCCCGCCCCGGGGTAGGGGCAGATACGCAGTATTTT.

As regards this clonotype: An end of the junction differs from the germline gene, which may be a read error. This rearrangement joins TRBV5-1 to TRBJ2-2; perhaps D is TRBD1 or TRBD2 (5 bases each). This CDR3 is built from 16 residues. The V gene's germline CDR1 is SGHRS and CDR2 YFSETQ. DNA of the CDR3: TGCGCCAGCAGCTTAGGGGTAACGAGCAGCACCGGGGAGCCGTTTTTT. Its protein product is CASSLGVTSSTGEPFF. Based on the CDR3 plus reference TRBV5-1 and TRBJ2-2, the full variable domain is KAGVTQTPRYLIKTRGQQVTLSCSPISGHRSVSWYQQTPGQGLQFLFEYFSETQRNKGNFPGRFSGRQFSNSRSEMNVSTLELGDSALYLCASSLGVTSSTGEPFFGEGSRLTVL.

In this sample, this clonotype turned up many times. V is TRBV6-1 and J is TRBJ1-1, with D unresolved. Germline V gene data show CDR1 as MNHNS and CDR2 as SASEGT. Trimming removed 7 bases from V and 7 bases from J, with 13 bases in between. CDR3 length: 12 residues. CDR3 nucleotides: TGTGCCAGCAATAAACGGGATAGTGAAGCTTTCTTT. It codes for CASNKRDSEAFF.

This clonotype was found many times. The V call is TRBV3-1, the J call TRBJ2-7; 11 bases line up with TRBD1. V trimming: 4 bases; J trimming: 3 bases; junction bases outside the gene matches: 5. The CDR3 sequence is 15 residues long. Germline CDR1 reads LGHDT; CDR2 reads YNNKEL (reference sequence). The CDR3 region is CASSLPGQGVYEQYF. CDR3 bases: TGTGCCAGCAGCCTCCCGGGACAGGGGGTCTACGAGCAGTACTTC.

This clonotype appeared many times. The CDR3, as DNA: TGTGCCAGCCAGAGACAGACGAACACTGAAGCTTTCTTT. This gives the protein CASQRQTNTEAFF. J is TRBJ1-1 and V is TRBV12-3 or TRBV12-4, with a weak D call TRBD1 (5 bases). Trimming stripped 8 bases from V and 1 base from J, with 11 bases between. The CDR3 is 13 amino acids.

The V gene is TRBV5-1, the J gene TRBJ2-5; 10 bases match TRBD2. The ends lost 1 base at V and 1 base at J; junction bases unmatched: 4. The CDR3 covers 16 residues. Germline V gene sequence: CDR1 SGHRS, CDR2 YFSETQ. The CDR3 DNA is TGCGCCAGCAGCTTGACGACTAGCGGGCGCCAAGAGACCCAGTACTTC. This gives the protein CASSLTTSGRQETQYF.

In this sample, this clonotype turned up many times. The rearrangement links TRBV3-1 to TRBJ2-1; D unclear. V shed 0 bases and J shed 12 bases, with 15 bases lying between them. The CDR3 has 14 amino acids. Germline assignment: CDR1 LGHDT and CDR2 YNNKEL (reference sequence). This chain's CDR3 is CASSQDSIRGSQFF. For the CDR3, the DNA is TGTGCCAGCAGCCAAGACAGTATTAGAGGTTCGCAGTTCTTC.

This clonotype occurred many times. As DNA, the CDR3 is TGCGCCAGCGGATCAGGAGGGGGTGACTACACTGAAGCTTTCTTT. Protein sequence: CASGSGGGDYTEAFF. The chain uses TRBV5-1 and TRBJ1-1; D perhaps matches TRBD1 (6 bases). Germline V gene lookup returns CDR1 SGHRS and CDR2 YFSETQ. There are 15 residues in the CDR3. V was pared by 7 bases and J by 3 bases, with 19 bases between.

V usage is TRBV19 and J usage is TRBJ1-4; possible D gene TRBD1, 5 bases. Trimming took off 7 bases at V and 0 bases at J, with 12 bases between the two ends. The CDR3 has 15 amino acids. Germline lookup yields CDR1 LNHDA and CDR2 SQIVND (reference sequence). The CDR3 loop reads CASKRQTATNEKLFF. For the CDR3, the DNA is TGTGCCAGTAAAAGACAGACCGCAACTAATGAAAAACTGTTTTTT.

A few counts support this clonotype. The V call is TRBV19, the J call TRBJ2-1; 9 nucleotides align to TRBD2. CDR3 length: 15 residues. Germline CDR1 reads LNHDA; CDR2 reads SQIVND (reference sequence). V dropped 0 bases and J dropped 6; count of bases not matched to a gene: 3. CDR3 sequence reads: CASSIDPGLANEQFF. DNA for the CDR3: TGTGCCAGTAGTATAGACCCGGGACTAGCCAATGAGCAGTTCTTC.

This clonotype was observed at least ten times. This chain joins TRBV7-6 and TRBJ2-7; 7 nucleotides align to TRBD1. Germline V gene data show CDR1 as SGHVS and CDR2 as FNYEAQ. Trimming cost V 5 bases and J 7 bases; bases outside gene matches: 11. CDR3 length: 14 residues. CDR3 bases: TGTGCCAGCAGCGAAAGGGGGCGTCCGTGGGAGCAGTACTTC. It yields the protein CASSERGRPWEQYF.

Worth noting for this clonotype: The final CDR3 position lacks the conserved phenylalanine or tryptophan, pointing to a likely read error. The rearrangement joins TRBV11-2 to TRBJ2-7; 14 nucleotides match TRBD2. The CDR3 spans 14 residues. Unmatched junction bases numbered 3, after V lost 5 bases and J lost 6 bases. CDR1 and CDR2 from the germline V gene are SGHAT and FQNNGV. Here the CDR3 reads CASSRLAGGGEQYL. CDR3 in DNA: TGTGCCAGCAGCCGACTAGCGGGAGGGGGCGAGCAGTACCTC.

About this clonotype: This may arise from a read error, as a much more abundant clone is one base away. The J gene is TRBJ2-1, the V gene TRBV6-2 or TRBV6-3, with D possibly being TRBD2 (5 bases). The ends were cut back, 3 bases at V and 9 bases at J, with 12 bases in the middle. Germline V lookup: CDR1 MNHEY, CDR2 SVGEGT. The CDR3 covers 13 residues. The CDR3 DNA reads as TGTGCCAGCAGTTATGGCCGCGGAGGTGAGCAGTTCTTC. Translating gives CASSYGRGGEQFF.

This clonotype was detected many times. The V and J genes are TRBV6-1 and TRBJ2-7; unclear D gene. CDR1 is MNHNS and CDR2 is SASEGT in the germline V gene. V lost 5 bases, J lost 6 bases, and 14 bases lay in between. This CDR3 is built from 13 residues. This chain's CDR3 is CASSSTGPGEQYF. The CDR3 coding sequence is TGTGCCAGCAGTTCAACGGGCCCGGGCGAGCAGTACTTC.

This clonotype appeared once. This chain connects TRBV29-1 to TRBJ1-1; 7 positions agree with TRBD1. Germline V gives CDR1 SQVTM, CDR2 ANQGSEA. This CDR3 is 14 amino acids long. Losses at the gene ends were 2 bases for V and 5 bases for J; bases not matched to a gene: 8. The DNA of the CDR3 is TGCAGCGTTGAAAGAAACAGGGGCGGAACTGAAGCTTTCTTT. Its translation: CSVERNRGGTEAFF.

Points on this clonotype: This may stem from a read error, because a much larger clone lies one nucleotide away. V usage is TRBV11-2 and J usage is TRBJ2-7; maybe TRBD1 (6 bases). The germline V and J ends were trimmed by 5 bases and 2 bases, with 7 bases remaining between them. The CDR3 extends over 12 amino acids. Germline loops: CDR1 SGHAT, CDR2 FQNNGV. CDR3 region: CASSQGTYEQYF. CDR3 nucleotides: TGTGCCAGCAGCCAGGGGACCTACGAGCAGTACTTC. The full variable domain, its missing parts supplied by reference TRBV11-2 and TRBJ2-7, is EAGVAQSPRYKIIEKRQSVAFWCNPISGHATLYWYQQILGQGPKLLIQFQNNGVVDDSQLPKDRFSAERLKGVDSTLKIQPAKLEDSAVYLCASSQGTYEQYFGPGTRLTVT.